This TCR beta chain is drawn from a study of blood T cells in healthy people across ages. Study-level results: For the donors, CMV status was unknown and possibly confounded expanded clonotype changes. Higher diversity, along with more naive CD4+ cells, distinguished long-lived donors from aged donors.

Donation came from healthy Caucasian individuals in Russia who were aged roughly 6 to 100. The use of a sample-barcoded 5' primer and a J-beta primer mix characterized a second PCR of roughly 6 to 11 cycles. Researchers report that a template-switch adaptor with 12 random nucleotides tagged each cDNA molecule. TCRdb passed the 5' RACE reads through MiXCR, listing each CDR3 protein once. Of around 320,000 distinct CDR3 sequences in the sample, around 29% were seen once. The germline gives CDR1 DFQATT, CDR2 SNEGSKA (reference sequence). This CDR3 region has 14 residues. As concerns this clonotype: What it binds is not known.

This TCR derives from a woman aged 70 to 79 in good health. The gene calls are TRBV20-1 and TRBJ2-5; TRBD1 aligns across 10 bases. The J call is in doubt because the DNA end fits TRBJ2-1 better. Sequences were obtained from blood. CDR3 nucleotides: TGCAGTGCTAGTCGCCGGGACAGGGGTTCTGAGCAGTTCTTC. Amino acids: CSASRRDRGSEQFF.